This note documents a single T cell receptor (beta chain) sequence. This record belongs to a study of blood T cell repertoires in COVID-19. Study details: There were acute and convalescent COVID-19 samples, and they came from the United States, Italy and Spain.

In the study's own analysis: Counts of nucleated cells, estimated from reference gene primer amplification, were obtained. Only in-frame clones appear in the TCRdb table, and some are missing; sequencing was by immunoSEQ multiplex PCR. The DNA gave D and trimming, while V, J and clone size come from that table. The data contain around 70,000 clones, 65% to 85% of them singletons. The CDR3 is made up of 11 amino acids. Germline loops: CDR1 MNHEY, CDR2 SMNVEV (reference sequence). V lost 10 bases and J lost 7, with 12 bases in between. The receptor was isolated from a woman aged 80 or older with active or convalescent COVID-19. The sequenced sample consisted of peripheral blood. The chain is built from TRBV27 and TRBJ2-3; no clear D. CDR3 protein: CATSQAHTQYF. DNA of the CDR3: TGTGCCACCTCGCAAGCCCATACGCAGTATTTT.